Presented here are 10 T cell receptor beta chains from one specimen sequenced in a study of Graves' ophthalmopathy and Graves' hyperthyroidism. RNA transcripts provided the template for amplifying TCR beta CDR3 regions. HTBI primers were used in a first-round RT-PCR, which preceded a second-round multiplex PCR. MiXCR, run by TCRdb on the multiplex PCR reads, gives a single entry per CDR3 protein. Here the sample spans roughly 500,000 distinct CDR3 sequences, around an eighth being singletons. The material sequenced was blood. The receptors were sampled from a woman younger than 45 with Graves' ophthalmopathy.

In its sample, this clonotype was seen many times. The V and J genes are TRBV6-5 and TRBJ2-7; 7 bases fit TRBD1. Germline values: CDR1 MNHEY, CDR2 SVGAGI. This CDR3 is 16 amino acids long. V shed 0 bases and J 1 base; nucleotides not matched to a gene: 6. This CDR3 is CASSYSIMTGSYEQYF. Written as DNA, the CDR3 is TGTGCCAGCAGTTACTCGATCATGACAGGGTCCTACGAGCAGTACTTC.

Ten or more counts support this clonotype. The genes are TRBV11-2 and TRBJ1-1, with D possibly TRBD1 on 6 matching bases. CDR1 is SGHAT and CDR2 is FQNNGV in the germline V gene. The CDR3 spans 15 residues. Trimming stripped 5 bases from V and 8 bases from J, with 21 bases between. CDR3 in DNA: TGTGCCAGCAGCCGTGCTCAGTTACAGGGAGGAGAAGCTTTCTTT. Its translation is CASSRAQLQGGEAFF.

The V call is TRBV6-1, the J call TRBJ2-2; perhaps TRBD1 as D (6 bases). Between the trimmed V and J ends, which lost 4 bases and 5 bases, there was a span of 17 bases. This CDR3 is built from 16 residues. CDR1 is MNHNS and CDR2 is SASEGT in the germline V gene. The CDR3 sequence: CASSALRTDRTGELFF. CDR3 bases: TGTGCCAGCAGTGCATTGCGGACAGATCGGACCGGGGAGCTGTTTTTT.

The chain's CDR3 is CASSLIGHGGYTF. CDR3 bases: TGTGCCAGCAGCTTAATAGGACACGGCGGCTACACCTTC. This rearrangement joins TRBV7-3 to TRBJ1-2; maybe TRBD1 (5 bases). V was clipped by 1 base and J by 8 bases, with 11 bases between them. This CDR3 has 13 residues. The germline V gene has CDR1 SGHTA and CDR2 FQGTGA.

This clonotype was counted at least ten times. V is TRBV7-2 and J is TRBJ2-7, with TRBD1 matching over 11 bases. Germline values: CDR1 SGHTA, CDR2 FQGNSA. The CDR3 has 15 residues. Trimming took 0 bases from V and 4 from J; bases not matched to a gene: 2. For the CDR3, the DNA is TGTGCCAGCAGCTTAGCGGGGACAGGGGGTTACGAGCAGTACTTC. It yields the protein CASSLAGTGGYEQYF.

This clonotype was counted a few times. V usage is TRBV6-1 and J usage is TRBJ2-5, with 9 nucleotides matching TRBD1. CDR3 size: 16 residues. V was clipped by 6 bases and J by 0 bases; unmatched bases: 8. Germline assignment: CDR1 MNHNS and CDR2 SASEGT. CDR3 amino acids: CASRKGGTGYQETQYF. The CDR3 DNA follows: TGTGCCAGCAGGAAGGGTGGGACAGGGTACCAAGAGACCCAGTACTTC.

In its sample, this clonotype was seen a few times. The chain links TRBV7-6 to TRBJ2-7, with 11 bases identical to TRBD2. V lost 1 base and J lost 5; bases outside the gene matches: 13. The CDR3 covers 18 residues. In germline, CDR1 is SGHVS, CDR2 FNYEAQ. The chain's CDR3 is CASSLVHPVAGGPHEQYF. CDR3 bases: TGTGCCAGCAGCTTAGTCCACCCAGTAGCGGGGGGGCCCCACGAGCAGTACTTC.

This clonotype was seen many times. The rearrangement links TRBV24-1 to TRBJ1-1, with unresolved D. V dropped 2 bases and J dropped 8 bases, with 11 bases sitting between them. The CDR3 totals 13 residues. Germline CDR1 reads KGHDR; CDR2 reads SFDVKD. The CDR3 DNA sequence: TGTGCCACCAGTGATTCCTCTCTGGAGGAAGCTTTCTTT. The encoded protein is CATSDSSLEEAFF.

This clonotype has at least ten counts. DNA of the CDR3: TGTGCCTGGAGTGGCACCGGGGAGCTGTTTTTT. Its protein product is CAWSGTGELFF. The rearrangement uses TRBV30 and TRBJ2-2; unclear D gene. The V end lost 1 base, the J end lost 4 bases, and 1 base lay between the germline ends. Per germline, CDR1 GTSNPN and CDR2 SVGIG (reference sequence). The CDR3 sequence is 11 residues long.

This clonotype was seen repeatedly, ten times or more. This chain links TRBV7-9 with TRBJ2-5; D uncertain. This CDR3 spans 14 amino acids. V was shortened by 2 bases and J by 5 bases, with 12 bases between the two germline ends. The germline V gene encodes CDR1 SEHNR and CDR2 FQNEAQ (reference sequence). The CDR3 loop is CASSLMVTSETQYF. For the CDR3, the DNA is TGTGCCAGCAGCTTAATGGTCACGTCGGAGACCCAGTACTTC.